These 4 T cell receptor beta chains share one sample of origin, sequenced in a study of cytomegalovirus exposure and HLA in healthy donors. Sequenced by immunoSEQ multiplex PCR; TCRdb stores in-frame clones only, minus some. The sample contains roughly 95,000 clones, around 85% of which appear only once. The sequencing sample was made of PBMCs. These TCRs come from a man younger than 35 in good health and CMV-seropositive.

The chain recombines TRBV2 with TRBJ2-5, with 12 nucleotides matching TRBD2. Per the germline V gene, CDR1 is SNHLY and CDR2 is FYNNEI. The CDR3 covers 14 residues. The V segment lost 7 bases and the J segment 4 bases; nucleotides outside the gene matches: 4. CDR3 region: CASTLLAGGETQYF. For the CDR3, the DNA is TGTGCCAGCACTCTACTAGCGGGAGGAGAGACCCAGTACTTC.

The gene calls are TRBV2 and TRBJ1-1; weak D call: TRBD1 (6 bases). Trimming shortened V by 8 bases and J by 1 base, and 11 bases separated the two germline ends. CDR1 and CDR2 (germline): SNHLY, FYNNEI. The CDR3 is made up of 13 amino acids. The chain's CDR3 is CASLRTENTEAFF. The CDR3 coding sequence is TGTGCCAGCTTACGGACAGAGAACACTGAAGCTTTCTTT. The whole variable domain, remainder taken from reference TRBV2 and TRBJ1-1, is EPEVTQTPSHQVTQMGQEVILRCVPISNHLYFYWYRQILGQKVEFLVSFYNNEISEKSEIFDDQFSVERPDGSNFTLKIRSTKLEDSAMYFCASLRTENTEAFFGQGTRLTVV.

The CDR3: CASSPGTSIYEQYF. The CDR3 region has the DNA TGTGCCAGCAGCCCCGGGACTAGTATCTACGAGCAGTACTTC. V is TRBV7-2 and J is TRBJ2-7; 8 nucleotides match TRBD2. This CDR3 is built from 14 residues. Germline V CDR1 and CDR2: SGHTA, FQGNSA. Trimming removed 5 bases from V and 3 bases from J; junction bases left unmatched: 6.

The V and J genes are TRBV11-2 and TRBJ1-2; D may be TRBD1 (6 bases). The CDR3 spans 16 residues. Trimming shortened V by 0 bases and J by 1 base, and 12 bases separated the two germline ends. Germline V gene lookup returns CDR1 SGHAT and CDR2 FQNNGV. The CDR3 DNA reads TGTGCCAGCAGCTTAGAGCCACAGGGATTTAACTATGGCTACACCTTC. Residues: CASSLEPQGFNYGYTF.